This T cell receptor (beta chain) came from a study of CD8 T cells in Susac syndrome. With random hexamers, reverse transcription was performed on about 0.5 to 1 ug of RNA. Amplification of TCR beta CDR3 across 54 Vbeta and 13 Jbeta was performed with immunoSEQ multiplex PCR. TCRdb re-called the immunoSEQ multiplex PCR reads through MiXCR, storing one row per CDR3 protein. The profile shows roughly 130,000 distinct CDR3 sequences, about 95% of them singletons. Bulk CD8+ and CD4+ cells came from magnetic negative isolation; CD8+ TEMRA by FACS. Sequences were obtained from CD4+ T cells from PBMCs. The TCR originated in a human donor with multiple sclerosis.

This CDR3 reads CASSRQTGYTF. In DNA form, the CDR3 reads TGTGCCAGCAGTAGACAGACTGGCTACACCTTC. The chain has TRBV6-2 or TRBV6-3 and TRBJ1-2; maybe TRBD1 (5 bases). V lost 5 bases and J lost 7, with 8 bases in between. The CDR3 sequence is 11 residues long. CDR1 is MNHEY, CDR2 SVGEGT, per germline.